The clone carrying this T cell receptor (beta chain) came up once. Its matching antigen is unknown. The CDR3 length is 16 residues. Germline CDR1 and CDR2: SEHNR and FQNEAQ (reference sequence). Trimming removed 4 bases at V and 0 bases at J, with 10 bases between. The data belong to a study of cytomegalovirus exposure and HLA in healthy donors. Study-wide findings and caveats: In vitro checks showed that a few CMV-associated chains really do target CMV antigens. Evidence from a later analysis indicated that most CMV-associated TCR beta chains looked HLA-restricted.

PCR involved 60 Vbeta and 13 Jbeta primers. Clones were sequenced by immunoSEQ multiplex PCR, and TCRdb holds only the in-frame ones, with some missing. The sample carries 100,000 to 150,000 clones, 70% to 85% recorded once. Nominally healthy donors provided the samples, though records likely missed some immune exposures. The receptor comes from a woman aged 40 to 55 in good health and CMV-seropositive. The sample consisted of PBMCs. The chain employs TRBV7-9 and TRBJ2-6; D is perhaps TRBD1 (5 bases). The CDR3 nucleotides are TGTGCCAGCAGCTCAGGTGACAGCTCTGGGGCCAACGTCCTGACTTTC. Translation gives CASSSGDSSGANVLTF.